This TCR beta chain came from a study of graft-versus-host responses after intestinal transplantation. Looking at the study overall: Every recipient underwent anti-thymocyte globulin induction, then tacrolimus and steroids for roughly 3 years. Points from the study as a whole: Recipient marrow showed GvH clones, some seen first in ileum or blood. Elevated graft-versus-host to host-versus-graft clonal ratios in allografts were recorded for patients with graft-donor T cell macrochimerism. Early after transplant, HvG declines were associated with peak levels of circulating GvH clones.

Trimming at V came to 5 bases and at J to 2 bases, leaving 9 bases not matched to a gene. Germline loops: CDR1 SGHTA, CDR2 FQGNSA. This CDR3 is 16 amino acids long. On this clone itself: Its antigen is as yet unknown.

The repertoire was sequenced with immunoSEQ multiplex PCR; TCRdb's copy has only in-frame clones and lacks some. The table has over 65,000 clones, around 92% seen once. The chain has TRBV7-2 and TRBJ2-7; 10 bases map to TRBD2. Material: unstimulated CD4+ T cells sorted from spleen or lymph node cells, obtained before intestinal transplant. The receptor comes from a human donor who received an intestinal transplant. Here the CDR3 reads CASSPAVSGGAYEQYF. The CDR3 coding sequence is TGTGCCAGCAGCCCGGCGGTCAGCGGGGGGGCCTACGAGCAGTACTTC.